The 13 T cell receptor beta chains listed next were all sequenced from one sample in a study of cytomegalovirus exposure and HLA in healthy donors. Researchers ran the PCR with 60 Vbeta and 13 Jbeta primers. Profiled with immunoSEQ multiplex PCR; TCRdb holds only in-frame clones, not every one. The repertoire table contains approximately 50,000 clones. The material sequenced was PBMCs. The receptors come from a female donor in good health and CMV-seronegative.

V gene TRBV6-5 combines with J gene TRBJ2-3; 9 bases align to TRBD2. V gave up 4 bases and J gave up 3 bases; unmatched junction bases: 2. Per the germline V gene, CDR1 is MNHEY and CDR2 is SVGAGI. The CDR3 consists of 14 residues. CDR3 region: CASSFGLATDTQYF. CDR3 bases: TGTGCCAGCAGTTTTGGACTAGCGACAGATACGCAGTATTTT.

J is TRBJ2-5 and V is TRBV5-1, with 10 bases matching TRBD2. The length of the CDR3 is 15 residues. Unmatched junction bases numbered 8, after V lost 0 bases and J lost 9 bases. Germline V gene lookup returns CDR1 SGHRS and CDR2 YFSETQ. The CDR3: CASSLGTSGPGAQYF. CDR3 in DNA: TGCGCCAGCAGCTTGGGGACTAGCGGACCTGGGGCCCAGTACTTC.

This chain connects TRBV6-6 to TRBJ1-6; D might be TRBD1 (5 bases). Germline-derived CDR1 and CDR2 are MNHNY and SVGAGI (reference sequence). V was shortened by 5 bases and J by 5 bases, with 10 bases between the two germline ends. This CDR3 region has 14 residues. The CDR3 protein is CASSPKGHNSPLHF. CDR3 nucleotides: TGTGCCAGCAGTCCAAAGGGGCATAATTCACCCCTCCACTTT.

The chain recombines TRBV6-4 with TRBJ1-1; TRBD1 aligns across 10 bases. From germline, CDR1 is MRHNA and CDR2 SNTAGT. The junction had 4 bases not matched to a gene; V was cut back by 4 bases and J by 5 bases. There are 14 residues in the CDR3. CDR3 sequence reads: CASSARQGATEAFF. The CDR3 DNA sequence: TGTGCCAGCAGTGCCCGACAGGGGGCGACTGAAGCTTTCTTT.

The V call is TRBV29-1, the J call TRBJ1-2, with D possibly matching TRBD1 (6 bases). With 5 bases removed from V and 7 bases from J, the gap between germline ends came to 29 bases. The germline gives CDR1 SQVTM, CDR2 ANQGSEA. The CDR3 is made up of 17 amino acids. The chain's CDR3 is CSVSTPGQVGPFSGYTF. The CDR3 DNA sequence: TGCAGCGTTTCAACACCGGGACAAGTCGGACCGTTTTCTGGCTACACCTTC.

The rearrangement links TRBV15 to TRBJ2-5; the D gene is possibly TRBD2 (5 bases). V lost 8 bases to trimming and J lost 4 bases, with 8 bases between them. This CDR3 is 11 amino acids long. Germline V gene lookup returns CDR1 LNHNV and CDR2 YYDKDF (reference sequence). The CDR3 DNA follows: TGTGCCACCGGCGGGCCAGAGACCCAGTACTTC. It yields the protein CATGGPETQYF.

V and J are TRBV30 and TRBJ1-2; no firm D call. The CDR3 spans 13 residues. V was clipped by 4 bases and J by 5 bases, with 14 bases between them. Germline V gene data show CDR1 as GTSNPN and CDR2 as SVGIG (reference sequence). The CDR3 region is CAWTGRGVYGYTF. The CDR3 DNA reads as TGTGCCTGGACCGGGCGGGGAGTTTATGGCTACACCTTC.

The genes are TRBV25-1 and TRBJ2-3, with D possibly TRBD2 on 6 matching bases. This CDR3 spans 17 amino acids. The V end was cut by 5 bases, the J end by 3 bases, with 21 bases between. The germline V gene encodes CDR1 MGHDK and CDR2 SYGVNS. The CDR3 bases are TGTGCCAGCAGTTCATGGCAGTCGGAACTAGCAACAGATACGCAGTATTTT. It translates to CASSSWQSELATDTQYF.

The chain carries TRBV4-1 and TRBJ1-4, with 9 nucleotides matching TRBD1. The V segment lost 4 bases and the J segment 9 bases; nucleotides outside the gene matches: 12. The CDR3 extends over 16 amino acids. Per germline, CDR1 MGHRA and CDR2 YSYEKL. The DNA for the CDR3 is TGCGCCAGCAGCCCGCGGACAGGGGAGAGCAATCAAAAACTGTTTTTT. Amino acid sequence: CASSPRTGESNQKLFF.

V is TRBV6-5 and J is TRBJ2-3, with unresolved D. V shed 2 bases and J shed 1 base, with 10 bases lying between them. CDR1 and CDR2 from the germline V gene are MNHEY and SVGAGI. This CDR3 has 15 residues. The DNA of the CDR3 is TGTGCCAGCAGTTACATCCTTCGGGGCACAGATACGCAGTATTTT. It codes for CASSYILRGTDTQYF.

V is TRBV29-1 and J is TRBJ2-1; no firm D call. Germline CDR1 and CDR2: SQVTM and ANQGSEA. The CDR3 totals 11 residues. V lost 5 bases to trimming and J lost 1 base, with 3 bases between them. The CDR3 DNA sequence: TGCAGCGTTCCATCCTACAATGAGCAGTTCTTC. It encodes CSVPSYNEQFF.

V gene TRBV6-5 combines with J gene TRBJ2-3; TRBD1 agrees at 9 bases. The V and J ends lost 0 bases and 11 bases, in that order; junction bases with no gene match: 3. The CDR3 spans 13 residues. The germline V gene encodes CDR1 MNHEY and CDR2 SVGAGI. CDR3 DNA sequence: TGTGCCAGCAGTTACTCGGGACAGGGTGGGCAGTATTTT. Amino acid sequence: CASSYSGQGGQYF.

This chain connects TRBV13 to TRBJ1-4; TRBD1 aligns across 8 bases. Unmatched junction bases numbered 5, after V lost 4 bases and J lost 4 bases. There are 15 residues in the CDR3. Germline CDR1 is PRHDT and CDR2 is FYEKMQ (reference sequence). Written as DNA, the CDR3 is TGTGCCAGCAGCTCCCGACAGGGGAGTAATGAAAAACTGTTTTTT. Protein sequence: CASSSRQGSNEKLFF.